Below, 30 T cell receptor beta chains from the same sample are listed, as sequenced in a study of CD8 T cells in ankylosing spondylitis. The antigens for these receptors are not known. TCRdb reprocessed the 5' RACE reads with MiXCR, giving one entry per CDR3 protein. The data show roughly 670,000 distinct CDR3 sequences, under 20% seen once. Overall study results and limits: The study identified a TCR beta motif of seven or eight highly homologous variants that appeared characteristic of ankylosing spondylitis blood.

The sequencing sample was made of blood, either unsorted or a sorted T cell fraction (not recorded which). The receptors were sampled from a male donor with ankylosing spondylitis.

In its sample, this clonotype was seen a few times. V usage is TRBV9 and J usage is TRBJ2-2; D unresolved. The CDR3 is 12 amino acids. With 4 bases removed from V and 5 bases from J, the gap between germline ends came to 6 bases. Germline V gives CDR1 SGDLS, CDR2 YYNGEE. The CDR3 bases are TGTGCCAGCAGCATAAATACCGGGGAGCTGTTTTTT. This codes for CASSINTGELFF.

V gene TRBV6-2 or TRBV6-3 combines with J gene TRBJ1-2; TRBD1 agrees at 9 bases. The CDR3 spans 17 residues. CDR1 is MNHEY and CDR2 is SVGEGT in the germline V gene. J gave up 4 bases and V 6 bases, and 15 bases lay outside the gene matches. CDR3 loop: CASRDPGQGTFGYGYTF. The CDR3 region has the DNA TGTGCCAGCAGGGACCCGGGACAGGGTACTTTCGGCTATGGCTACACCTTC.

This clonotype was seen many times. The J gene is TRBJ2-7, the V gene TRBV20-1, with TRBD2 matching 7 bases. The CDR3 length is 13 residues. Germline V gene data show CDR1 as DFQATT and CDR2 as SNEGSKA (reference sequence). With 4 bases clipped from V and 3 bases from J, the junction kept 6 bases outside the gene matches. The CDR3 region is CSATRGELYEQYF. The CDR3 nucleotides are TGCAGTGCTACCCGGGGGGAGCTCTACGAGCAGTACTTC.

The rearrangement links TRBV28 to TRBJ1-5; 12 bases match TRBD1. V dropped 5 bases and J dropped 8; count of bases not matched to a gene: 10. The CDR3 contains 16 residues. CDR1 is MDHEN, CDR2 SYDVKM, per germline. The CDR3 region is CASSPRDRGPIEPQHF. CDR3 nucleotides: TGTGCCAGCAGTCCCCGGGACAGGGGGCCCATAGAGCCCCAGCATTTT.

DNA for the CDR3: TGTGCCAGCAGCTCCTTCGGGGGCTCTGTTGTTGAAGCTTTCTTT. Protein: CASSSFGGSVVEAFF. V usage is TRBV5-5 and J usage is TRBJ1-1; the D gene is possibly TRBD1 (6 bases). This CDR3 has 15 amino acids. V was trimmed by 3 bases and J by 7 bases, leaving 19 bases between them. CDR1 and CDR2 (germline): SGHKS, YYEKEE (reference sequence). Full variable domain (remainder filled in from reference TRBV5-5 and TRBJ1-1): DAGVTQSPTHLIKTRGQQVTLRCSPISGHKSVSWYQQVLGQGPQFIFQYYEKEERGRGNFPDRFSARQFPNYSSELNVNALLLGDSALYLCASSSFGGSVVEAFFGQGTRLTVV.

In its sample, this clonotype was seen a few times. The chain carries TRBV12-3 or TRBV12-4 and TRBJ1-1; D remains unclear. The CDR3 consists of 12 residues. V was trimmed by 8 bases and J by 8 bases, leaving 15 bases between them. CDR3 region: CASGPSQAEAFF. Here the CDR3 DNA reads TGTGCCAGCGGCCCCTCCCAGGCGGAAGCTTTCTTT.

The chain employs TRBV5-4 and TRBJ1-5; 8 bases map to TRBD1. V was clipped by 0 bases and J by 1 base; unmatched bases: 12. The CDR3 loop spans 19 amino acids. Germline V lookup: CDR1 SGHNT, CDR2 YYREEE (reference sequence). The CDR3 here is CASSLEFWTGKGSNQPQHF. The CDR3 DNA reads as TGTGCCAGCAGCTTGGAATTTTGGACAGGGAAAGGGAGCAATCAGCCCCAGCATTTT.

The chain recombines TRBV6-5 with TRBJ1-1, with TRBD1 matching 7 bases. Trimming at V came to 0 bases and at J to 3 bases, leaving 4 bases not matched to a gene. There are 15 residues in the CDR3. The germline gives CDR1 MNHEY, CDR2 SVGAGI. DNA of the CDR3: TGTGCCAGCAGTTACTCAGGGGGCAGGGACACTGAAGCTTTCTTT. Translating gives CASSYSGGRDTEAFF.

CDR3 nucleotides: TGTGCCAGCAGTCCTGGGACTAGCGGGGGGTCAGATACGCAGTATTTT. As protein: CASSPGTSGGSDTQYF. The chain uses TRBV12-3 or TRBV12-4 and TRBJ2-3, with 15 bases that match TRBD2. There are 16 residues in the CDR3. V was clipped by 5 bases and J by 4 bases; unmatched bases: 4.

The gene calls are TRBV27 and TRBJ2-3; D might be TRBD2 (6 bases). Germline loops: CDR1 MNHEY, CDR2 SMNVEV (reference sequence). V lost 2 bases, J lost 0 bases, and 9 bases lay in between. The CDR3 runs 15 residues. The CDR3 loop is CASSLIGGSTDTQYF. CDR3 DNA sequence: TGTGCCAGCAGTTTAATCGGAGGGAGCACAGATACGCAGTATTTT.

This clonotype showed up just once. CDR3 amino acids: CASSGELSVRDRGTYGYTF. The CDR3, as DNA: TGTGCCAGCAGCGGCGAACTATCTGTTAGGGACAGGGGAACCTATGGCTACACCTTC. The chain has TRBV9 and TRBJ1-2; 10 bases map to TRBD1. The CDR3 runs to 19 residues. Germline loops: CDR1 SGDLS, CDR2 YYNGEE. The V segment lost 3 bases and the J segment 4 bases; nucleotides outside the gene matches: 18.

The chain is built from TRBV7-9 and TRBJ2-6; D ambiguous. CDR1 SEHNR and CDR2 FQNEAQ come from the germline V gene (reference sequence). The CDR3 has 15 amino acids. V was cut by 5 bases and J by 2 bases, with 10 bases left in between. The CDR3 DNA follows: TGTGCCAGCAGCCCCCTAGAGGCTGGGGCCAACGTCCTGACTTTC. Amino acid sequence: CASSPLEAGANVLTF. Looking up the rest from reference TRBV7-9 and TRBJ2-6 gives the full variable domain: DTGVSQNPRHKITKRGQNVTFRCDPISEHNRLYWYRQTLGQGPEFLTYFQNEAQLEKSRLLSDRFSAERPKGSFSTLEIQRTEQGDSAMYLCASSPLEAGANVLTFGAGSRLTVL.

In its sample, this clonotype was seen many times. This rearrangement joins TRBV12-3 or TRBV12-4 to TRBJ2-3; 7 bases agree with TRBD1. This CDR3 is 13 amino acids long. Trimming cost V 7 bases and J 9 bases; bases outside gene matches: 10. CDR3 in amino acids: CASKTGNPDTQYF. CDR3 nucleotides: TGTGCCAGCAAGACAGGGAACCCTGACACGCAGTATTTT.

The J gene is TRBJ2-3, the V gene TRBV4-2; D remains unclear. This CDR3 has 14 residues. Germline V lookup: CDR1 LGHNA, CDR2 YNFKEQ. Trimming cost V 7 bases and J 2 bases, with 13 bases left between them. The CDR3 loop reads CASTSAGVTDTQYF. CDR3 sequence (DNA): TGTGCCAGCACTTCGGCTGGAGTCACAGATACGCAGTATTTT.

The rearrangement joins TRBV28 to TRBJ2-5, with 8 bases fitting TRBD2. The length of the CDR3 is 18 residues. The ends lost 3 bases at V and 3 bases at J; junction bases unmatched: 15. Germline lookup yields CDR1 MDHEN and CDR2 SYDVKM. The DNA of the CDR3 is TGTGCCAGCAGTTTTTGGATTTCAACCGGGAGGGGTGAAGAGACCCAGTACTTC. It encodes CASSFWISTGRGEETQYF.

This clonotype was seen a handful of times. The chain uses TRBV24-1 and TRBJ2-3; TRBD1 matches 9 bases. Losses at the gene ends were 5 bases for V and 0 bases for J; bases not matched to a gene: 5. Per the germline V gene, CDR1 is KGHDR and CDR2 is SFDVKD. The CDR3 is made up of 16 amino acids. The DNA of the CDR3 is TGTGCCACCAGTGTATACAGGGGGCTCAGCACAGATACGCAGTATTTT. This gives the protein CATSVYRGLSTDTQYF.

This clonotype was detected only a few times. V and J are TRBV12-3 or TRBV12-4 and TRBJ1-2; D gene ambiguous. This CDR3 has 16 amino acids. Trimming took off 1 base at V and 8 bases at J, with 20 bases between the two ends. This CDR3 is CASSLVKPPLSGGYTF. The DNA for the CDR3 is TGTGCCAGCAGTTTAGTGAAGCCCCCCCTATCCGGGGGCTACACCTTC.

The CDR3 region is CSAQLSGFYEQYF. The CDR3, as DNA: TGCAGCGCACAACTCTCGGGGTTCTACGAGCAGTACTTC. The chain carries TRBV29-1 and TRBJ2-7; perhaps TRBD2 as D (5 bases). V lost 7 bases to trimming and J lost 3 bases, with 16 bases between them. This CDR3 contains 13 residues. Germline CDR1 SQVTM, CDR2 ANQGSEA.

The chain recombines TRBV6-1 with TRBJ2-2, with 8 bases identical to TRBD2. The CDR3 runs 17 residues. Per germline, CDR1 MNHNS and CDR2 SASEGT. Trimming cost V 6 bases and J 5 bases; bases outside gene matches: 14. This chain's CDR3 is CASRLRTGTRETGELFF. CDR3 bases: TGTGCCAGCAGACTACGCACCGGGACTAGAGAGACCGGGGAGCTGTTTTTT.

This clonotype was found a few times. CDR3 in amino acids: CASSYSRTSGIGEQYF. CDR3 DNA: TGTGCCAGCAGTTACTCCCGGACTAGCGGGATCGGGGAGCAGTACTTC. The gene calls are TRBV6-2 or TRBV6-3 and TRBJ2-7, with 12 positions matching TRBD2. Per the germline V gene, CDR1 is MNHEY and CDR2 is SVGEGT. There are 16 residues in the CDR3. J was trimmed by 7 bases and V by 0 bases; bases with no gene match: 7.

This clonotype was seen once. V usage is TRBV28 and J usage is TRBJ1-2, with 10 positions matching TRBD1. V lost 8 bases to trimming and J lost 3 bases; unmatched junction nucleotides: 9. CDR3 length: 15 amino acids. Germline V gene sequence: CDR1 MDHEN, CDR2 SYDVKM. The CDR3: CASRPSGTGDYGYTF. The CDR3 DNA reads TGTGCCAGCCGTCCCTCCGGGACAGGGGACTATGGCTACACCTTC.

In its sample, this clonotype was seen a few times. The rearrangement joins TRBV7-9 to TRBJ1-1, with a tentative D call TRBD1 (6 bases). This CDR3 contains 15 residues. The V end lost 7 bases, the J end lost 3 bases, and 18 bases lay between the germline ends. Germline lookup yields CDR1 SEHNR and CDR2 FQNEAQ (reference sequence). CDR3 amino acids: CASTVMGGADTEAFF. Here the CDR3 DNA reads TGTGCCAGCACCGTGATGGGGGGCGCAGACACTGAAGCTTTCTTT. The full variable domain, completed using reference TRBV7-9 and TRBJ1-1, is DTGVSQNPRHKITKRGQNVTFRCDPISEHNRLYWYRQTLGQGPEFLTYFQNEAQLEKSRLLSDRFSAERPKGSFSTLEIQRTEQGDSAMYLCASTVMGGADTEAFFGQGTRLTVV.

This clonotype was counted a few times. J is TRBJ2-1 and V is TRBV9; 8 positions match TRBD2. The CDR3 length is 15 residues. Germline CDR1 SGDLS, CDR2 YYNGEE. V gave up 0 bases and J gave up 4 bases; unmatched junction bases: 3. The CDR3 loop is CASSVAGGFYNEQFF. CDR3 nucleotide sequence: TGTGCCAGCAGCGTAGCGGGAGGGTTTTACAATGAGCAGTTCTTC.

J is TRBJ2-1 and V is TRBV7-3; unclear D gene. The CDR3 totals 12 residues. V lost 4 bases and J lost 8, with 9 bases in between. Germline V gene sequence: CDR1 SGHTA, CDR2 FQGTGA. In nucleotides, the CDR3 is TGTGCCAGCAGCTCCGTTAGGGATGAGCAGTTCTTC. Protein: CASSSVRDEQFF.

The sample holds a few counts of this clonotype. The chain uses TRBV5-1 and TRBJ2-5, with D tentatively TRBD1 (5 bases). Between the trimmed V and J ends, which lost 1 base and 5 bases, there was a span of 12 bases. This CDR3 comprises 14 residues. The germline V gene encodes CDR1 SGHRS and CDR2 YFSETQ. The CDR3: CASSLSGPVETQYF. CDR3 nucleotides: TGCGCCAGCAGCTTGTCAGGGCCGGTGGAGACCCAGTACTTC. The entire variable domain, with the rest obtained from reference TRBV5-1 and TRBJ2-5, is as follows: KAGVTQTPRYLIKTRGQQVTLSCSPISGHRSVSWYQQTPGQGLQFLFEYFSETQRNKGNFPGRFSGRQFSNSRSEMNVSTLELGDSALYLCASSLSGPVETQYFGPGTRLLVL.

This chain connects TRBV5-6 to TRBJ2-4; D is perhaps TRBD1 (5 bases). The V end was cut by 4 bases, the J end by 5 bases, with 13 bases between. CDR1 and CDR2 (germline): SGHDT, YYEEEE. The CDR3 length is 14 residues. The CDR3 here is CASSGAGKENIQYF. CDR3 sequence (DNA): TGTGCCAGCAGCGGCGCAGGGAAGGAAAACATTCAGTACTTC.

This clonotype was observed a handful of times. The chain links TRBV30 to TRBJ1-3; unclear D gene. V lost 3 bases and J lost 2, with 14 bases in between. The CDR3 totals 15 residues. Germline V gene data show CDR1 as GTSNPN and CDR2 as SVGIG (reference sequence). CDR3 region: CAWRGVRAPGNTIYF. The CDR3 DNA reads TGTGCCTGGAGGGGTGTGAGGGCGCCTGGAAACACCATATATTTT.

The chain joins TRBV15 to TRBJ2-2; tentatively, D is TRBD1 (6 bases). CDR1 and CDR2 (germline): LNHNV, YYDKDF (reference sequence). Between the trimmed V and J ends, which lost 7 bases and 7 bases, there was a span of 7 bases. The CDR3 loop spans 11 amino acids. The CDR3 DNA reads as TGTGCCACCATGGACAGCGGGGAGCTGTTTTTT. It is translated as CATMDSGELFF.

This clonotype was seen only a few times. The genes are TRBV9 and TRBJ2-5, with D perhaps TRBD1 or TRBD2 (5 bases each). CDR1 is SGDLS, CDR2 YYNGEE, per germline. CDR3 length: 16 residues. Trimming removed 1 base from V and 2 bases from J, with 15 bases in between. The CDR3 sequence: CASSVQGGSKQETQYF. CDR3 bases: TGTGCCAGCAGCGTACAGGGTGGGAGCAAACAAGAGACCCAGTACTTC.

Here the CDR3 DNA reads TGTGCCAGCAGCGTGGGAACCGGGACTGAATACTACGAGCAGTACTTC. Amino acid sequence: CASSVGTGTEYYEQYF. J is TRBJ2-7 and V is TRBV9, with D maybe TRBD2 (6 bases). Germline CDR1 reads SGDLS; CDR2 reads YYNGEE. Trimming took 2 bases from V and 3 from J, leaving 18 bases between them. The length of the CDR3 is 16 residues. Looking up the rest from reference TRBV9 and TRBJ2-7 gives the full variable domain: DSGVTQTPKHLITATGQRVTLRCSPRSGDLSVYWYQQSLDQGLQFLIQYYNGEERAKGNILERFSAQQFPDLHSELNLSSLELGDSALYFCASSVGTGTEYYEQYFGPGTRLTVT.